The present entry profiles one T cell receptor (beta chain) with its context. Its antigen is undetermined. The CDR3 is 19 amino acids. V was pared by 0 bases and J by 2 bases, with 21 bases between. In germline, CDR1 is MNHNS, CDR2 SASEGT. This record belongs to a study of cytomegalovirus exposure and HLA in healthy donors. It was with 60 Vbeta and 13 Jbeta primers that the PCR ran. TCRdb's copy holds only in-frame clones and misses some; the assay was immunoSEQ multiplex PCR. The sample data list about 110,000 clones. Though probably carrying unrecorded immune exposures, donors were nominally healthy at sampling. Study observations and caveats: Sequencing depth roughly uniform across donors was assumed in presence/absence analyses. For most TCR sequences rarity was the rule, although some public TCRs occurred in many donors.

The source is a man between 18 and 35 years old in good health and CMV-seronegative. V and J are TRBV6-1 and TRBJ2-3; D may be TRBD1 (6 bases). The sequencing input was PBMCs. The CDR3 DNA reads as TGTGCCAGCAGTGAAGCTGTAGGGGGTAAAGGGGGTTACACAGATACGCAGTATTTT. Its protein is CASSEAVGGKGGYTDTQYF.